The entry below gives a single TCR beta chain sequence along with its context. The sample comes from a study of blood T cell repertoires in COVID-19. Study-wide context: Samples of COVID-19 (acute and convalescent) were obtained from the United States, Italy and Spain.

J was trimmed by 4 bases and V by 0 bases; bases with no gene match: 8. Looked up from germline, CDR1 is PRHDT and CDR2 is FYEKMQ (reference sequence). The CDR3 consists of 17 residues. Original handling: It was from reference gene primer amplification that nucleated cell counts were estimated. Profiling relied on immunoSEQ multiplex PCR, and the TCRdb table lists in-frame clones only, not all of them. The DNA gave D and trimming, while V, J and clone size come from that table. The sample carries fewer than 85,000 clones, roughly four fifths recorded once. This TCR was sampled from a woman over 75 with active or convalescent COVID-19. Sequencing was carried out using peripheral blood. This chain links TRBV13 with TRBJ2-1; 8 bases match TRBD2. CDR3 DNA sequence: TGTGCCAGCAGCTTAGGTGGACTGTCTAGCGGGTACAATGAGCAGTTCTTC. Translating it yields CASSLGGLSSGYNEQFF.